This TCR beta chain is drawn from a study of T cell repertoires in cytomegalovirus infection. Study-level background: Well-studied HLA-B-restricted CMV epitopes were used in the study alongside recently identified HLA-C-restricted ones.

Notes on the study in general: Carriers of CMV and the relevant HLA type were discriminated by public TCR beta frequency. HLA-C-restricted, CMV-specific TCR beta clonotypes were dominant ex vivo.

TCRdb ran MiXCR on the reads and lists one entry per CDR3 protein. Here the sample spans fewer than 1,000,000 distinct CDR3 sequences, roughly 31% being singletons. Looked up from germline, CDR1 is LNHNV and CDR2 is YYDKDF (reference sequence). CDR3 length equals 13 residues. Between the trimmed V and J ends, which lost 5 bases and 5 bases, there was a span of 12 bases. This clonotype was seen a single time. Its specificity is not known. The V call is TRBV15, the J call TRBJ2-5; D is unclear. The sequenced sample was cultured CD8+ T cells from PBMCs, obtained from culture after CMV antigen stimulation. The TCR was taken from a human donor in good health (CMV status not recorded). Some clones in this sample may be carry-over from other donors' samples. In DNA form, the CDR3 reads TGTGCCACCAGCGATTGGGCATGGGAGACCCAGTACTTC. Protein: CATSDWAWETQYF.